This T cell receptor (beta chain) stems from a study of blood T cells in healthy people across ages (dated by TCRdb to 2014 to 2015). Regarding the complete study: In model experiments, template switching captured about one uniquely barcoded TCR beta cDNA molecule for every two T cells. For two donors (one aged 18 to 30 and one aged 80 or older), the study analyzed two additional independent replicas of 1 million unique cDNA reads from the same blood draw. The study measured age-related changes in TCR beta repertoire diversity using deep sequencing normalized with unique cDNA molecular identifiers. To avoid experimental bias, donors of different ages were spread randomly across the sequencing lanes. Four age groups were formed from the donors: young (average 16 years), middle-aged (approximately 40), aged (approximately 60) and long-lived (around 82).

For CDR1 and CDR2, the germline V gene lists SGHRS and YFSETQ. Inclusive of the bounding cysteine and phenylalanine, the CDR3 is 13 residues long. Of the read, only the CDR3 DNA is kept; its 39 bases are in frame from base 1. V is cut by 2 bases and J by 4 bases, and the space between the germline ends is 8 bases. The 35 to 40 donors, aged roughly 6 to 100 years, were systemically healthy Caucasian individuals from Russia. Each donor gave about 9.2 milliliters of peripheral blood, drawn into EDTA-treated Vacutainer tubes. Ficoll-Paque density-gradient centrifugation was used to isolate PBMCs, with at least 7 million per sample. Trizol reagent was used to extract total RNA from PBMCs, with at least 5 micrograms per sample. The percentages of naive CD45RAhigh/CD27high T cells were determined by flow cytometry on a PBMC aliquot from every donor. In regard to this clonotype: Its specific antigen is unknown. No quality values exist for individual bases; no much larger clone is one base distant.

The paper's findings and limits, for the study overall: Bulk unsorted PBMC profiling prevented conclusive comparison of naive and antigen-experienced compartments. Observed TCR beta diversity correlated strongly with the percentage of naive T cells measured by flow cytometry. Estimates of total diversity based on one million sequenced T cells were considered lower bounds and underestimates. Compared with the aged group, the long-lived group had more naive CD4+ T cells, fewer expanded clones and increased TCR diversity, suggesting age selection. As age increased, observed TCR beta diversity per million T cells dropped in a roughly linear way, and a significant reduction was already evident by age about 40. Because donor CMV infection status was unknown, age-related changes in expanded clonotypes were potentially confounded.

Library generation was performed with 5' RACE. A second PCR of about 6 to 12 cycles was run with a J-beta primer mix and a sample-barcoded 5' primer. Each TCR beta cDNA molecule received a unique molecular identifier from a template-switch 5' adaptor carrying 12 random nucleotides. Each sample yielded at least 3 million CDR3-containing paired-end reads. The Mint cDNA synthesis kit, primed by a TRBC-specific oligonucleotide, was used to synthesize first-strand cDNA from all RNA. After uracil-DNA glycosylase treatment, a first 18-cycle PCR used universal primers M1SS and BC2_uni_R on all cDNA. The original pipeline was this. Each sample was normalized by randomly selecting 1 million high-quality reads, each carrying a distinct molecular identifier. Instead of being binned into consensus sequences, reads that shared molecular identifiers were thrown out. CDR3 identification, clonotype clustering and error correction used MiTCR with a Q25 quality threshold and the strictest error-elimination algorithm. Lower-bound total TCR beta diversity was estimated with a nonparametric unseen species model using Euler transformation. Through fastp at Q25 and MiXCR, TCRdb rebuilt clones from the public reads, retaining in-frame beta chains. Each CDR3 protein gets just one entry, which takes the most common genes and DNA from the rows behind it. The V and J calls, along with clone size, are taken from TCRdb and not from the paper's own processing. The sample profile shows 1.8 million or so distinct CDR3 sequences; about two fifths of them were found once. More than 20% of the sample rests with the top ten.

The chain is made from TRBV5-1 and TRBJ2-3; too little of a D gene remains to name it. This sequence originates from a human donor in good health. The source material was blood. The CDR3 here reads CASSLTFSDTQYF. The DNA sequence is as follows: TGCGCCAGCAGCTTAACATTTTCAGATACGCAGTATTTT.